Following are 9 T cell receptor beta chains from one sample sequenced in a study of identical twins' blood T cells. Each CDR3 protein is one row after TCRdb ran MiXCR on the 5' RACE reads. The profile covers 300,000 to 450,000 distinct CDR3 sequences, with about 28% appearing a single time and 5.5% to 7% taken by the ten largest. The source material was PBMCs. The receptors were sampled from a woman between 18 and 50 years old in good health.

The chain recombines TRBV20-1 with TRBJ1-1; no definite D call. The CDR3 is 9 amino acids. Germline V gene data show CDR1 as DFQATT and CDR2 as SNEGSKA (reference sequence). Trimming removed 7 bases at V and 11 bases at J, with 11 bases between. CDR3 in amino acids: CSVGREAFF. Here the CDR3 DNA reads TGCAGTGTTGGACGTGAGGCTTTCTTT.

This clonotype has more than one count but fewer than ten. The genes are TRBV12-3 or TRBV12-4 and TRBJ2-3, with 8 bases matching TRBD2. V was pared by 3 bases and J by 14 bases, with 7 bases of the junction left unmatched. The CDR3 extends over 12 amino acids. The CDR3: CASSLGLAGPYF. CDR3 in DNA: TGTGCCAGCAGTTTGGGTCTAGCGGGTCCGTATTTT.

In regard to this clonotype: The junction does not match germline at one end; this may be a read error. V is TRBV5-6 and J is TRBJ1-2, with 7 bases fitting TRBD1. The germline gives CDR1 SGHDT, CDR2 YYEEEE. There are 14 residues in the CDR3. This chain's CDR3 is CASSFSGTDYDYTF. The CDR3 DNA follows: TGTGCCAGCAGCTTTTCCGGGACAGACTATGACTACACCTTC.

The chain employs TRBV7-3 and TRBJ2-5; D is perhaps TRBD2 (6 bases). The CDR3 loop spans 14 amino acids. With 2 bases removed from V and 5 bases from J, the gap between germline ends came to 12 bases. Germline assignment: CDR1 SGHTA and CDR2 FQGTGA. The CDR3 DNA reads TGTGCCAGCAGCTTATCTAGCGCGGGGGAGACCCAGTACTTC. Its protein product is CASSLSSAGETQYF. Filled out from reference TRBV7-3 and TRBJ2-5, the complete variable domain reads GAGVSQTPSNKVTEKGKYVELRCDPISGHTALYWYRQSLGQGPEFLIYFQGTGAADDSGLPNDRFFAVRPEGSVSTLKIQRTERGDSAVYLCASSLSSAGETQYFGPGTRLLVL.

In the case of this clonotype: The junction departs from germline at one end; a sequencing error may be responsible. The V and J genes are TRBV9 and TRBJ2-1, with D perhaps assigned TRBD1 or TRBD2 (5 bases each). The length of the CDR3 is 15 residues. Germline loops: CDR1 SGDLS, CDR2 YYNGEE. CDR3 DNA: TGTGCCAGCAGCGTTGAGAGGGGCCCCTACAATGAGCAGCTCTTC. Translated, it gives CASSVERGPYNEQLF.

This clonotype was seen a single time. J is TRBJ1-6 and V is TRBV11-2, with D tentatively TRBD1 (6 bases). The CDR3 contains 14 residues. V lost 4 bases, J lost 9 bases, and 13 bases lay in between. Germline V gene sequence: CDR1 SGHAT, CDR2 FQNNGV. The CDR3 DNA is TGTGCCAGCAGCTCCTCAACAGGGCTTTCACCCCTCCACTTT. Translated, it gives CASSSSTGLSPLHF.

A few counts support this clonotype. The V gene is TRBV29-1, the J gene TRBJ2-7; the D call may be TRBD1 or TRBD2 (7 bases each). CDR1 is SQVTM, CDR2 ANQGSEA, per germline. The V gene lost 5 bases and the J gene lost 2 bases, with 13 bases spanning the gap. CDR3 size: 13 residues. CDR3 residues: CSVSGTDPYEQYF. CDR3 nucleotides: TGCAGCGTTAGCGGGACAGACCCCTACGAGCAGTACTTC.

This sequence joins TRBV20-1 and TRBJ2-1, with a tentative D call TRBD2 (5 bases). Trimming removed 4 bases from V and 2 bases from J, with 12 bases in between. Per the germline V gene, CDR1 is DFQATT and CDR2 is SNEGSKA (reference sequence). The CDR3 has 14 amino acids. CDR3 nucleotide sequence: TGCAGTGCTAACGGGGTGACCACCTACAATGAGCAGTTCTTC. It translates to CSANGVTTYNEQFF.

The chain combines TRBV29-1 with TRBJ2-5, with D perhaps TRBD2 (5 bases). The CDR3 consists of 11 residues. Germline CDR1 and CDR2: SQVTM and ANQGSEA. V shed 8 bases and J shed 4 bases, with 11 bases lying between them. The CDR3 DNA is TGCAGCCTCCTGGCGGGAGAGACCCAGTACTTC. The encoded protein is CSLLAGETQYF.